This paragraph covers one T cell receptor (beta chain) sequence. Profiling relied on immunoSEQ multiplex PCR, and the TCRdb table lists in-frame clones only, not all of them. Of about 200,000 clones detected, roughly nine tenths appear once; the ten largest clones hold 2% to 2.5%. Trimming cost V 1 base and J 1 base, with 11 bases left between them. Germline CDR1 is SGHTA and CDR2 is FQGNSA. This CDR3 has 16 amino acids. This entry is derived from a study of blood T cell repertoires in COVID-19. The V and J genes are TRBV7-2 and TRBJ2-1, with TRBD2 as a possible D gene (5 bases). The sample taken for sequencing was peripheral blood. The sequence derives from a woman aged 45-60 years with acute or convalescent COVID-19. The chain's CDR3 is CASSLEDGKSYNEQFF. In nucleotides, the CDR3 is TGTGCCAGCAGCTTAGAAGACGGGAAATCCTACAATGAGCAGTTCTTC.